This entry lists 4 T cell receptor beta chains sequenced from one sample in a study of blood T cell repertoires in COVID-19. The protocol was immunoSEQ multiplex PCR, while the TCRdb copy is restricted to in-frame clones and leaves out a portion. The data show 90,000 to 120,000 clones, around 86% seen once. Sample: PBMCs or T cells enriched from blood (not recorded which). The receptors originated from a woman between 50 and 59 years old who had recovered from COVID-19.

The V gene is TRBV5-5, the J gene TRBJ2-3; 8 nucleotides agree with TRBD1. The junction had 6 bases not matched to a gene; V was cut back by 0 bases and J by 3 bases. Germline assignment: CDR1 SGHKS and CDR2 YYEKEE (reference sequence). This CDR3 spans 16 amino acids. In DNA form, the CDR3 reads TGTGCCAGCAGCTTGGTCCAGGGGGCCACTACAGATACGCAGTATTTT. Protein product: CASSLVQGATTDTQYF.

The chain combines TRBV10-3 with TRBJ2-2, with D possibly TRBD2 on 6 matching bases. The CDR3 spans 13 residues. Deletions cut 6 bases from V and 6 bases from J, with 11 bases between. Germline V gene sequence: CDR1 ENHRY, CDR2 SYGVKD. This CDR3 is CAIRVRGAGELFF. The CDR3 DNA sequence: TGTGCCATCAGGGTGCGGGGCGCCGGGGAGCTGTTTTTT.

The chain has TRBV7-3 and TRBJ2-1; tentative D call: TRBD2 (6 bases). Between the trimmed V and J ends, which lost 4 bases and 7 bases, there was a span of 14 bases. This CDR3 contains 14 residues. Looked up from germline, CDR1 is SGHTA and CDR2 is FQGTGA. The CDR3 region has the DNA TGTGCCAGCAGCTCCCCGGGAGCCTCAAATGAGCAGTTCTTC. Translated, it gives CASSSPGASNEQFF.

The CDR3 bases are TGCGCCAGCAGTGTCTCCCCGGGACTAATGGGGCAGTTCTTC. It codes for CASSVSPGLMGQFF. The rearrangement joins TRBV10-1 to TRBJ2-1, with 7 nucleotides matching TRBD2. CDR1 is WNHNN, CDR2 SYGVQD, per germline (reference sequence). V dropped 4 bases and J dropped 12; count of bases not matched to a gene: 12. CDR3 length: 14 residues.